One and the same sample provided the 29 T cell receptor beta chains below, sequenced in a study of OX40 agonist ivuxolimab in advanced cancers. TCRdb's table, derived via immunoSEQ multiplex PCR, lists solely in-frame clones and lacks some. In the table there are under 95,000 clones, around 86% of which are singletons. The sample consisted of CD4+ or CD8+ T cells sorted from blood, taken in a trial of the OX40 agonist ivuxolimab. Receptor source: an adult with an advanced solid tumor such as melanoma, head and neck, liver or kidney cancer.

Details on this clone: This specimen includes other DNA sequences encoding the same CDR3. The chain links TRBV27 to TRBJ2-1, with 8 bases lining up with TRBD1. This CDR3 comprises 15 residues. J lost 10 bases, V lost 1 base, and 9 bases had no gene match. Per germline, CDR1 MNHEY and CDR2 SMNVEV (reference sequence). The CDR3 nucleotides read TGTGCCAGCAGTTTATTAGGGACAGGTGCGGAGGAGCAGTTCTTC. Protein product: CASSLLGTGAEEQFF.

The gene calls are TRBV5-6 and TRBJ2-3; D may be TRBD1 or TRBD2 (6 bases each). Looked up from germline, CDR1 is SGHDT and CDR2 is YYEEEE. V lost 4 bases and J 1 base, leaving 13 bases between the germline ends. The CDR3 sequence is 15 residues long. This chain's CDR3 is CASSRRGAGTDTQYF. For the CDR3, the DNA is TGTGCCAGCAGCCGAAGGGGGGCGGGCACAGATACGCAGTATTTT.

The CDR3 loop reads CASSLGDSPYEQYF. The CDR3 DNA reads as TGTGCCAGCAGCTTGGGGGACAGCCCCTACGAGCAGTACTTC. V and J are TRBV5-5 and TRBJ2-7; 7 nucleotides agree with TRBD1. Unmatched junction bases numbered 2, after V lost 0 bases and J lost 2 bases. There are 14 residues in the CDR3. CDR1 SGHKS and CDR2 YYEKEE come from the germline V gene (reference sequence).

The chain recombines TRBV27 with TRBJ2-7; TRBD1 matches 8 bases. The V and J ends lost 4 bases and 5 bases, in that order; junction bases with no gene match: 7. CDR3 size: 14 residues. The V gene's germline CDR1 is MNHEY and CDR2 SMNVEV (reference sequence). The CDR3 region has the DNA TGTGCCAGCAGTTCCCGGACAGGGAGGCACGAGCAGTACTTC. It translates to CASSSRTGRHEQYF.

This clone was counted between two and nine times. The chain combines TRBV28 with TRBJ2-1; 7 bases match TRBD2. Germline assignment: CDR1 MDHEN and CDR2 SYDVKM. The CDR3 covers 17 residues. The junction had 10 bases not matched to a gene; V was cut back by 2 bases and J by 3 bases. CDR3 bases: TGTGCCAGCAGTTTAGTCGGTAGGGCTAGCGGCTACAATGAGCAGTTCTTC. Protein: CASSLVGRASGYNEQFF.

The chain employs TRBV7-9 and TRBJ1-1; D may be TRBD1 (5 bases). Trimming stripped 5 bases from V and 3 bases from J, with 19 bases between. The CDR3 spans 16 residues. Germline CDR1 SEHNR, CDR2 FQNEAQ (reference sequence). The CDR3 loop is CASSLHSWDDDTEAFF. The CDR3 DNA reads as TGTGCCAGCAGCCTACACAGCTGGGACGACGACACTGAAGCTTTCTTT.

The chain links TRBV19 to TRBJ2-1, with D hard to call. The CDR3 is made up of 12 amino acids. Deletions cut 3 bases from V and 7 bases from J, with 7 bases between. Germline V CDR1 and CDR2: LNHDA, SQIVND (reference sequence). DNA of the CDR3: TGTGCCAGTAGTATCATAGGGAATGAGCAGTTCTTC. Its translation: CASSIIGNEQFF. The whole variable domain, filled in from reference TRBV19 and TRBJ2-1, reads DGGITQSPKYLFRKEGQNVTLSCEQNLNHDAMYWYRQDPGQGLRLIYYSQIVNDFQKGDIAEGYSVSREKKESFPLTVTSAQKNPTAFYLCASSIIGNEQFFGPGTRLTVL.

This chain uses TRBV20-1 with TRBJ2-7, with 8 nucleotides matching TRBD2. V shed 5 bases and J 6 bases; nucleotides not matched to a gene: 3. CDR3 size: 11 residues. Germline V gene lookup returns CDR1 DFQATT and CDR2 SNEGSKA (reference sequence). CDR3 in DNA: TGCAGTGCTCGACTAGCGCCCGAGCAGTACTTC. Translation: CSARLAPEQYF.

The genes are TRBV6-5 and TRBJ2-1, with 8 positions matching TRBD1. The CDR3 covers 16 residues. Germline V lookup: CDR1 MNHEY, CDR2 SVGAGI. V shed 0 bases and J 4 bases; nucleotides not matched to a gene: 5. Written as DNA, the CDR3 is TGTGCCAGCAGTTACTCTGGACAGGGACCATACAATGAGCAGTTCTTC. Amino acids: CASSYSGQGPYNEQFF.

The genes are TRBV4-1 and TRBJ2-1; TRBD1 might be the D (5 bases). The CDR3 is 16 amino acids. The V and J ends lost 0 bases and 1 base respectively, with 10 bases between them. Germline CDR1 MGHRA, CDR2 YSYEKL. The DNA of the CDR3 is TGCGCCAGCAGCCAAGATGGAGCAGGGTCCTACAATGAGCAGTTCTTC. Its protein product is CASSQDGAGSYNEQFF.

The chain links TRBV4-3 to TRBJ2-1; 12 nucleotides line up with TRBD2. Trimming at V came to 2 bases and at J to 15 bases, leaving 8 bases not matched to a gene. There are 14 residues in the CDR3. Germline-derived CDR1 and CDR2 are LGHNA and YSLEER. The CDR3 protein is CASSQSSSGRAVFF. CDR3 sequence (DNA): TGCGCCAGCAGCCAATCATCTAGCGGGAGGGCCGTGTTCTTC.

CDR3 in DNA: TGTGCCAGCATCTTCCGGGGGCCGCCCTACGAGCAGTACTTC. Amino acid sequence: CASIFRGPPYEQYF. V is TRBV27 and J is TRBJ2-5; D tentatively reads TRBD1 or TRBD2 (6 bases each). The better agreement between TRBJ2-7 and the DNA end casts doubt on the J call. Per germline, CDR1 MNHEY and CDR2 SMNVEV (reference sequence). CDR3 length: 14 amino acids.

The chain carries TRBV2 and TRBJ2-3; 8 nucleotides agree with TRBD1. CDR3 size: 17 residues. Germline values: CDR1 SNHLY, CDR2 FYNNEI. V dropped 4 bases and J dropped 0; count of bases not matched to a gene: 9. This chain's CDR3 is CASSVQGVGTSTDTQYF. Here the CDR3 DNA reads TGTGCCAGCAGTGTACAGGGGGTGGGCACTAGCACAGATACGCAGTATTTT. The complete variable domain, with remaining parts taken from reference TRBV2 and TRBJ2-3, reads EPEVTQTPSHQVTQMGQEVILRCVPISNHLYFYWYRQILGQKVEFLVSFYNNEISEKSEIFDDQFSVERPDGSNFTLKIRSTKLEDSAMYFCASSVQGVGTSTDTQYFGPGTRLTVL.

The chain couples TRBV7-9 to TRBJ1-1; D unresolved. V lost 1 base and J lost 3, with 3 bases in between. The CDR3 contains 12 residues. Germline CDR1 and CDR2: SEHNR and FQNEAQ (reference sequence). CDR3 loop: CASSLEYTEAFF. Here the CDR3 DNA reads TGTGCCAGCAGCTTAGAATACACTGAAGCTTTCTTT.

The gene calls are TRBV7-2 and TRBJ1-2, with TRBD1 matching over 7 bases. Germline CDR1 SGHTA, CDR2 FQGNSA. This CDR3 region has 16 residues. Losses at the gene ends were 5 bases for V and 0 bases for J; bases not matched to a gene: 9. CDR3 sequence reads: CASSQGGAETNYGYTF. The CDR3 coding sequence is TGTGCCAGCAGCCAAGGGGGCGCCGAAACTAACTATGGCTACACCTTC.

The chain joins TRBV7-2 to TRBJ2-5; TRBD2 matches at 8 bases. V dropped 7 bases and J dropped 3; count of bases not matched to a gene: 4. The length of the CDR3 is 13 residues. In germline, CDR1 is SGHTA, CDR2 FQGNSA. This CDR3 reads CASTIAGKETQYF. In nucleotides, the CDR3 is TGTGCCAGCACCATAGCGGGAAAAGAGACCCAGTACTTC.

The V and J genes are TRBV6-1 and TRBJ1-2, with D perhaps TRBD1 (5 bases). The CDR3 consists of 14 residues. Looked up from germline, CDR1 is MNHNS and CDR2 is SASEGT. The ends were cut back, 6 bases at V and 4 bases at J, with 15 bases in the middle. The CDR3 region is CASREVGPLYGYTF. The CDR3 DNA follows: TGTGCCAGCAGGGAGGTGGGGCCCCTCTATGGCTACACCTTC.

The rearrangement links TRBV7-2 to TRBJ2-7, with 7 bases identical to TRBD1. Germline V gives CDR1 SGHTA, CDR2 FQGNSA. The CDR3 is 14 residues long. Losses at the gene ends were 5 bases for V and 7 bases for J; bases not matched to a gene: 11. The chain's CDR3 is CASSLSTGNYEQYF. The DNA of the CDR3 is TGTGCCAGCAGCCTTTCGACAGGGAACTATGAGCAGTACTTC. Filled out from reference TRBV7-2 and TRBJ2-7, the complete variable domain reads GAGVSQSPSNKVTEKGKDVELRCDPISGHTALYWYRQSLGQGLEFLIYFQGNSAPDKSGLPSDRFSAERTGGSVSTLTIQRTQQEDSAVYLCASSLSTGNYEQYFGPGTRLTVT.

This chain uses TRBV4-1 with TRBJ1-5; 9 bases are shared with TRBD1. Losses at the gene ends were 3 bases for V and 2 bases for J; bases not matched to a gene: 11. CDR1 is MGHRA and CDR2 is YSYEKL in the germline V gene. The CDR3 is 18 residues long. CDR3 amino acids: CASSQAPGQGSGNQPQHF. CDR3 DNA sequence: TGCGCCAGCAGCCAGGCCCCGGGACAGGGCAGTGGCAATCAGCCCCAGCATTTT.

This sequence joins TRBV6-5 and TRBJ2-2; no clear D. In germline, CDR1 is MNHEY, CDR2 SVGAGI. V was clipped by 2 bases and J by 7 bases, with 2 bases between them. This CDR3 has 11 residues. CDR3 coding DNA: TGTGCCAGCAGTTACCTCGGGGAGCTGTTTTTT. Protein product: CASSYLGELFF.

This rearrangement joins TRBV11-2 to TRBJ1-1, with a weak D call TRBD1 (6 bases). Germline CDR1 is SGHAT and CDR2 is FQNNGV. V lost 8 bases and J 6 bases, leaving 13 bases between the germline ends. The CDR3 is 12 amino acids. The DNA of the CDR3 is TGTGCCAGCTTACAGGGACGGGCTGAAGCTTTCTTT. Translation: CASLQGRAEAFF. The full variable domain, completed using reference TRBV11-2 and TRBJ1-1, is EAGVAQSPRYKIIEKRQSVAFWCNPISGHATLYWYQQILGQGPKLLIQFQNNGVVDDSQLPKDRFSAERLKGVDSTLKIQPAKLEDSAVYLCASLQGRAEAFFGQGTRLTVV.

V usage is TRBV7-3 and J usage is TRBJ2-5; the D gene is possibly TRBD2 (6 bases). The CDR3 runs to 13 residues. CDR1 SGHTA and CDR2 FQGTGA come from the germline V gene. Trimming removed 5 bases at V and 5 bases at J, with 12 bases between. The CDR3 DNA follows: TGTGCCAGCAGCCCCGCTGGGAGGGAGACCCAGTACTTC. Translated: CASSPAGRETQYF. Using reference TRBV7-3 and TRBJ2-5 for the parts outside the CDR3, the full variable domain is GAGVSQTPSNKVTEKGKYVELRCDPISGHTALYWYRQSLGQGPEFLIYFQGTGAADDSGLPNDRFFAVRPEGSVSTLKIQRTERGDSAVYLCASSPAGRETQYFGPGTRLLVL.

This clone was recorded only once. This CDR3 reads CASSSTGGSNTGELFF. CDR3 DNA sequence: TGTGCCAGCTCATCAACAGGGGGCTCGAACACCGGGGAGCTGTTTTTT. The chain couples TRBV18 to TRBJ2-2; 9 bases align to TRBD1. V lost 5 bases and J lost 0; bases outside the gene matches: 4. This CDR3 comprises 16 residues. The germline V gene encodes CDR1 KGHSH and CDR2 LQKENI. The full variable domain, in which reference TRBV18 and TRBJ2-2 provide the parts outside the CDR3, is NAGVMQNPRHLVRRRGQEARLRCSPMKGHSHVYWYRQLPEEGLKFMVYLQKENIIDESGMPKERFSAEFPKEGPSILRIQQVVRGDSAAYFCASSSTGGSNTGELFFGEGSRLTVL.

V gene TRBV7-9 combines with J gene TRBJ1-6, with 8 nucleotides matching TRBD1. The CDR3 length is 16 residues. Germline V gene data show CDR1 as SEHNR and CDR2 as FQNEAQ (reference sequence). J was trimmed by 7 bases and V by 4 bases; bases with no gene match: 9. The CDR3 region has the DNA TGTGCCAGCAGCTCCTCGACAGGGGTATCGAATTCACCCCTCCACTTT. Translating it yields CASSSSTGVSNSPLHF. Full variable domain (missing parts from reference TRBV7-9 and TRBJ1-6): DTGVSQNPRHKITKRGQNVTFRCDPISEHNRLYWYRQTLGQGPEFLTYFQNEAQLEKSRLLSDRFSAERPKGSFSTLEIQRTEQGDSAMYLCASSSSTGVSNSPLHFGNGTRLTVT.

The chain is built from TRBV19 and TRBJ2-5, with a tentative D call TRBD1 (5 bases). Germline-derived CDR1 and CDR2 are LNHDA and SQIVND (reference sequence). Deletions cut 6 bases from V and 0 bases from J, with 5 bases between. CDR3 length: 12 residues. In DNA, the CDR3 is TGTGCCAGTAGCAGGGACCAAGAGACCCAGTACTTC. Protein product: CASSRDQETQYF.

The rearrangement joins TRBV7-3 to TRBJ2-7, with TRBD2 matching over 8 bases. Germline V CDR1 and CDR2: SGHTA, FQGTGA. The V gene end was trimmed by 5 bases and the J gene end by 0 bases; junction bases not matched to a gene: 9. The CDR3 has 16 residues. The CDR3 region has the DNA TGTGCCAGCAGCCTCTCAACCGGGACTAGCTCCTACGAGCAGTACTTC. This gives the protein CASSLSTGTSSYEQYF.

This clone was detected many times. The chain couples TRBV5-4 to TRBJ2-7; D may be TRBD1 (7 bases). Trimming removed 3 bases from V and 4 bases from J, with 11 bases in between. The CDR3 covers 13 residues. Germline V gene lookup returns CDR1 SGHNT and CDR2 YYREEE (reference sequence). The chain's CDR3 is CASSSPGGYEQYF. Here the CDR3 DNA reads TGTGCCAGCAGCTCTCCAGGGGGGTACGAGCAGTACTTC.

This chain connects TRBV11-3 to TRBJ2-1, with 8 bases fitting TRBD2. The CDR3 loop spans 15 amino acids. Looked up from germline, CDR1 is SGHNT and CDR2 is YENEEA. The V gene end was trimmed by 1 base and the J gene end by 10 bases; junction bases not matched to a gene: 9. The CDR3 here is CASSLAGGPSKEQFF. The CDR3, as DNA: TGTGCCAGCAGCTTAGCGGGAGGGCCTTCAAAAGAGCAGTTCTTC.

The chain is built from TRBV9 and TRBJ2-2, with TRBD1 matching 7 bases. V gave up 0 bases and J gave up 3 bases; unmatched junction bases: 2. The CDR3 has 15 amino acids. The germline V gene has CDR1 SGDLS and CDR2 YYNGEE. CDR3 in DNA: TGTGCCAGCAGCGTAGCGACAGGGTACACCGGGGAGCTGTTTTTT. Amino acid sequence: CASSVATGYTGELFF.